This entry lists 26 T cell receptor beta chains sequenced from one sample in a study of T cells after posttransplantation cyclophosphamide. Busulfan-fludarabine conditioning, marrow transplant, and cyclophosphamide on days +3 and +4 were administered. Clones were read by immunoSEQ multiplex PCR, and TCRdb kept only the in-frame ones, dropping some. The sample includes fewer than 12,000 clones, none of them occurring once. Sample: PBMCs, taken after allogeneic stem cell transplant with posttransplant cyclophosphamide. The receptors originated from a female patient in her thirties or forties who received an allogeneic stem cell transplant from a related donor, was CMV-positive, and had no GVHD. The graft donor may have contributed some T cells.

This clone was picked up many times. The V and J genes are TRBV11-2 and TRBJ2-5, with 8 bases fitting TRBD1. Germline V lookup: CDR1 SGHAT, CDR2 FQNNGV. The CDR3 sequence is 14 residues long. Germline trimming cut 6 bases from V and 4 bases from J; bases unmatched to any gene: 7. For the CDR3, the DNA is TGTGCCAGCAGTACACGGACAGGGCGAGAGACCCAGTACTTC. This sequence encodes CASSTRTGRETQYF. The variable domain in full, with the rest retrieved from reference TRBV11-2 and TRBJ2-5, is EAGVAQSPRYKIIEKRQSVAFWCNPISGHATLYWYQQILGQGPKLLIQFQNNGVVDDSQLPKDRFSAERLKGVDSTLKIQPAKLEDSAVYLCASSTRTGRETQYFGPGTRLLVL.

This clone was found many times. The chain combines TRBV27 with TRBJ2-5; 12 bases are a match to TRBD2. Trimming took 5 bases from V and 3 from J; bases not matched to a gene: 4. Per the germline V gene, CDR1 is MNHEY and CDR2 is SMNVEV (reference sequence). The CDR3 is 15 amino acids. The DNA of the CDR3 is TGTGCCAGCAGTAGGTGGACTAGCGGGGAAGAGACCCAGTACTTC. It specifies CASSRWTSGEETQYF.

This clone was recorded a few times. CDR3 amino acids: CASSPRPGTTNPYEQYF. The CDR3 DNA follows: TGTGCCAGCAGCCCCCGTCCCGGGACTACAAACCCCTACGAGCAGTACTTC. The chain is built from TRBV4-2 and TRBJ2-5; TRBD2 matches at 7 bases. The tail of the sequence fits TRBJ2-7 better, so the J call may be wrong. CDR1 and CDR2 from the germline V gene are LGHNA and YNFKEQ. The CDR3 sequence is 17 residues long.

This clone is medium-sized (0.01 to 0.1%) in the sample. The chain recombines TRBV27 with TRBJ2-4; TRBD1 matches at 9 bases. CDR3 length: 16 residues. V dropped 2 bases and J dropped 2; count of bases not matched to a gene: 4. The germline CDR1 and CDR2 sequences are MNHEY and SMNVEV (reference sequence). The CDR3 DNA reads as TGTGCCAGCAGTTTAGGGACAGGGAGGACCAAAAACATTCAGTACTTC. It is translated as CASSLGTGRTKNIQYF.

This clone showed up many times. CDR3 DNA: TGTGCCAGCAGTTTAAAGGGGTTGGATCGGCCCCAGCATTTT. Protein product: CASSLKGLDRPQHF. The chain recombines TRBV27 with TRBJ1-5; D possibly corresponds to TRBD1 (5 bases). Germline CDR1 MNHEY, CDR2 SMNVEV (reference sequence). The CDR3 consists of 14 residues. The V end was cut by 2 bases, the J end by 9 bases, with 14 bases between.

This clone was recorded many times. This sequence joins TRBV10-3 and TRBJ1-2, with D maybe TRBD1 (6 bases). The CDR3 runs 14 residues. The V and J ends lost 6 bases and 4 bases respectively, with 15 bases between them. CDR1 is ENHRY, CDR2 SYGVKD, per germline. DNA of the CDR3: TGTGCCATCAGGGAGGACAGTAGGGGCTATGGCTACACCTTC. Translating it yields CAIREDSRGYGYTF.

This clone was seen at least ten times. For the CDR3, the DNA is TGTGCCAGCAGTTCGCCCAGGGGTTATCAGCCCCAGCATTTT. Its translation: CASSSPRGYQPQHF. The rearrangement uses TRBV6-6 and TRBJ1-5, with D possibly matching TRBD1 (6 bases). Per the germline V gene, CDR1 is MNHNY and CDR2 is SVGAGI (reference sequence). The CDR3 sequence is 14 residues long. Trimming shortened V by 4 bases and J by 5 bases, and 12 bases separated the two germline ends.

This clone appeared many times. The chain is built from TRBV18 and TRBJ2-2; 7 bases are shared with TRBD2. The CDR3 consists of 13 residues. With 8 bases clipped from V and 0 bases from J, the junction kept 0 bases outside the gene matches. Germline values: CDR1 KGHSH, CDR2 LQKENI. CDR3 DNA: TGTGCCAGCCGGGAGGCGAACACCGGGGAGCTGTTTTTT. It translates to CASREANTGELFF.

This clone was seen ten or more times. The gene calls are TRBV11-1 and TRBJ2-7; 8 bases are shared with TRBD1. The CDR3 spans 15 residues. Germline V lookup: CDR1 SGHAT, CDR2 FQDESV (reference sequence). Unmatched junction bases numbered 6, after V lost 5 bases and J lost 0 bases. CDR3: CASSGYRGNSYEQYF. CDR3 bases: TGTGCCAGCAGCGGGTACAGGGGGAACTCCTACGAGCAGTACTTC.

This clone was found many times. J is TRBJ1-6 and V is TRBV6-5; D gene unclear. The length of the CDR3 is 13 residues. CDR1 MNHEY and CDR2 SVGAGI come from the germline V gene. Trimming took off 3 bases at V and 14 bases at J, with 14 bases between the two ends. This CDR3 reads CASSYEGKRTLHF. CDR3 sequence (DNA): TGTGCCAGCAGTTATGAAGGAAAGAGGACCCTCCACTTT.

This clone was counted ten times or more. CDR3 region: CASSEAVMTGIFYEQYF. The DNA for the CDR3 is TGTGCCAGCAGTGAAGCAGTAATGACAGGTATTTTTTACGAGCAGTACTTC. V usage is TRBV2 and J usage is TRBJ2-7, with D perhaps matching TRBD1 (6 bases). V lost 0 bases, J lost 4 bases, and 19 bases lay in between. Germline lookup yields CDR1 SNHLY and CDR2 FYNNEI. This CDR3 region has 17 residues.

This clone was counted many times. V is TRBV9 and J is TRBJ2-3; TRBD1 might be the D (5 bases). The CDR3 has 16 residues. Trimming removed 0 bases from V and 2 bases from J, with 13 bases in between. Germline CDR1 is SGDLS and CDR2 is YYNGEE. Here the CDR3 DNA reads TGTGCCAGCAGCGTAGTAAGCAGGGTGGACACAGATACGCAGTATTTT. Translating gives CASSVVSRVDTDTQYF.

This clone showed up many times. V usage is TRBV9 and J usage is TRBJ2-3; 8 nucleotides agree with TRBD1. The germline CDR1 and CDR2 sequences are SGDLS and YYNGEE. V lost 0 bases, J lost 10 bases, and 13 bases stayed unmatched. The CDR3 sequence is 16 residues long. The CDR3, as DNA: TGTGCCAGCAGCGTAGGGGGGACAGGAGGAATAGGGGCGCAGTATTTT. Translated: CASSVGGTGGIGAQYF.

Many counts were recorded for this clone. The chain is built from TRBV7-3 and TRBJ2-1; 11 nucleotides match TRBD2. This CDR3 is built from 15 residues. With 5 bases clipped from V and 3 bases from J, the junction kept 3 bases outside the gene matches. CDR1 SGHTA and CDR2 FQGTGA come from the germline V gene. For the CDR3, the DNA is TGTGCCAGCAGCATAGCGGGAGGGAACTACAATGAGCAGTTCTTC. Its translation is CASSIAGGNYNEQFF.

With respect to this clone: The junction differs from germline at one of its ends, possibly a read error. V is TRBV19 and J is TRBJ1-2; no definite D call. The germline CDR1 and CDR2 sequences are LNHDA and SQIVND (reference sequence). CDR3 length: 12 residues. CDR3 coding DNA: TGTGCCGGTAGTATAGATCGGAGTGGCTACACCTTC. Its protein product is CAGSIDRSGYTF.

This clone was found many times. The chain combines TRBV25-1 with TRBJ1-1; 7 bases are shared with TRBD1. The CDR3 is made up of 15 amino acids. V shed 8 bases and J 1 base; nucleotides not matched to a gene: 10. Germline loops: CDR1 MGHDK, CDR2 SYGVNS. In DNA, the CDR3 is TGTGCCAGCCTTGCGCCCCAGGGGGGGAACACTGAAGCTTTCTTT. Translating it yields CASLAPQGGNTEAFF.

This clone has ten or more counts. The chain couples TRBV2 to TRBJ1-5; D not certain. This CDR3 is built from 14 residues. Trimming cost V 4 bases and J 5 bases, with 12 bases left between them. Germline loops: CDR1 SNHLY, CDR2 FYNNEI. Here the CDR3 reads CASSVSTLDQPQHF. In nucleotides, the CDR3 is TGTGCCAGCAGTGTGAGTACTTTAGATCAGCCCCAGCATTTT.

There are many counts of this clone. The chain recombines TRBV19 with TRBJ2-7; 11 positions agree with TRBD1. The CDR3 runs 15 residues. The V and J ends lost 3 bases and 7 bases, in that order; junction bases with no gene match: 8. The V gene's germline CDR1 is LNHDA and CDR2 SQIVND (reference sequence). As DNA, the CDR3 is TGTGCCAGTAGTATTGGACAGGGGGCCCCTCGAGAGCAGTACTTC. Its protein is CASSIGQGAPREQYF.

This clone was recorded at least ten times. The CDR3, as DNA: TGCGCCAGCAGCTTGGGACAGAATAATTCACCCCTCCACTTT. Translating it yields CASSLGQNNSPLHF. This chain connects TRBV5-1 to TRBJ1-6; D might be TRBD1 (5 bases). The length of the CDR3 is 14 residues. V lost 0 bases to trimming and J lost 5 bases, with 6 bases between them. CDR1 SGHRS and CDR2 YFSETQ come from the germline V gene. Drawing the rest from reference TRBV5-1 and TRBJ1-6, the complete variable domain is KAGVTQTPRYLIKTRGQQVTLSCSPISGHRSVSWYQQTPGQGLQFLFEYFSETQRNKGNFPGRFSGRQFSNSRSEMNVSTLELGDSALYLCASSLGQNNSPLHFGNGTRLTVT.

The chain links TRBV2 to TRBJ2-5; no reliable D call. Matching the DNA end better, TRBJ2-7 makes the J call doubtful. This CDR3 spans 15 amino acids. CDR1 is SNHLY, CDR2 FYNNEI, per germline. In DNA, the CDR3 is TGTGCCAGCAGTGAACGGGTAGGCGGCCCAGACGAGCAGTACTTC. It yields the protein CASSERVGGPDEQYF.

This clone was seen repeatedly, ten times or more. V is TRBV5-4 and J is TRBJ2-3, with TRBD2 identical over 8 bases. V was pared by 4 bases and J by 2 bases, with 6 bases of the junction left unmatched. This CDR3 is 15 amino acids long. Germline CDR1 SGHNT, CDR2 YYREEE (reference sequence). CDR3 coding DNA: TGTGCCAGCAGCCGGAGCGGGGGTAACACAGATACGCAGTATTTT. This codes for CASSRSGGNTDTQYF.

In this sample, this clone turned up many times. CDR3 DNA sequence: TGTGCCAGCAGCTTGTCCCGGGACAGGGCAACCGAGCAGTACTTC. Its protein is CASSLSRDRATEQYF. This sequence joins TRBV5-8 and TRBJ2-7, with 9 bases fitting TRBD1. The ends lost 1 base at V and 6 bases at J; junction bases unmatched: 8. Germline V CDR1 and CDR2: SGHTS, YDEGEE. CDR3 size: 15 residues.

This clone was counted ten times or more. This chain connects TRBV29-1 to TRBJ1-1; D might be TRBD1 (6 bases). Germline CDR1 reads SQVTM; CDR2 reads ANQGSEA. The V end was cut by 7 bases, the J end by 2 bases, with 11 bases between. CDR3 length: 12 amino acids. The CDR3 DNA is TGCAGCGGATGGACAGCAAACACTGAAGCTTTCTTT. Translating it yields CSGWTANTEAFF.

This clone was recorded many times. CDR3: CASSRDREGTDTQYF. The DNA for the CDR3 is TGTGCCAGCAGCCGGGACAGGGAAGGCACAGATACGCAGTATTTT. The chain has TRBV2 and TRBJ2-3, with TRBD1 matching over 9 bases. The germline gives CDR1 SNHLY, CDR2 FYNNEI. Germline trimming cut 6 bases from V and 1 base from J; bases unmatched to any gene: 5. The CDR3 spans 15 residues.

Relative to its sample, this clone is medium-sized. This sequence joins TRBV19 and TRBJ2-3; TRBD1 is a possible D gene (5 bases). V was trimmed by 9 bases and J by 6 bases, leaving 46 bases between them. The CDR3 runs to 23 residues. Germline CDR1 and CDR2: LNHDA and SQIVND (reference sequence). CDR3 in amino acids: CASHSWQGLFRTDNDTNGDTQYF. CDR3 nucleotides: TGTGCCAGCCATTCATGGCAGGGCTTATTTAGGACCGATAATGACACTAATGGCGATACGCAGTATTTT.

This clone was found many times. This chain connects TRBV19 to TRBJ1-1, with D possibly TRBD1 on 6 matching bases. Looked up from germline, CDR1 is LNHDA and CDR2 is SQIVND (reference sequence). V was clipped by 6 bases and J by 5 bases, with 13 bases between them. The CDR3 runs to 13 residues. The CDR3 DNA follows: TGTGCCAGTAGCTCACAGGGTACGACTGAAGCTTTCTTT. Encoded protein: CASSSQGTTEAFF.